The entry below gives a single T cell receptor (beta chain) sequence along with its context. Its target is not known. Evenly divided among several immunoSEQ plates was the genomic DNA of each subset. Profiled with immunoSEQ multiplex PCR; TCRdb holds only in-frame clones, not every one. The sample shows about 2.5 million clones, approximately 90% of them seen only once. The data belong to a study of shared clonotypes between healthy human individuals. In the study overall: The donor pool was made up of a couple of women and a few men aged 18 to 49. Findings and limits, study-wide: Researchers sampled only blood; tissue repertoires likely differ.

Naive CD45RA+ and memory CD45RA-negative subsets were split from CD4+ cells. The receptor comes from a young man in good health. Some clones in this sample may be carry-over from other donors' samples. The sequencing input was naive CD4+ T cells from PBMCs. The sample's subset: CD45RA+ positively selected.

Written as DNA, the CDR3 is TGTGCCAGCTCACCACCGCACAGGGGCTATGGCTACACCTTC. Its protein product is CASSPPHRGYGYTF. The rearrangement uses TRBV18 and TRBJ1-2, with 7 bases fitting TRBD1. Looked up from germline, CDR1 is KGHSH and CDR2 is LQKENI. This CDR3 region has 14 residues. After removal of 0 bases from V and 4 bases from J, the junction contained 2 bases not matched to a gene.